This T cell receptor (beta chain) emerged from a study of blood T cells in healthy people across ages. Next came a second PCR, run for about 7 to 12 cycles, which used a sample-barcoded 5' primer along with a J-beta primer mix. Using its own MiXCR run on the 5' RACE reads, TCRdb lists one record per CDR3 protein. Among more than 900,000 distinct CDR3 sequences listed, approximately 26% were seen once. Study-wide points: Diversity estimates from one million T cells were considered underestimates.

Comments on this clonotype: No antigen is known for it.

The V gene end was trimmed by 0 bases and the J gene end by 2 bases; junction bases not matched to a gene: 7. Germline CDR1 DFQATT, CDR2 SNEGSKA (reference sequence). The CDR3 consists of 17 residues. This same sample was also part of a study on T cells of mothers and their children. As that study records: cDNA was synthesized from all extracted RNA at roughly 1.6 ug per reaction. Mothers yielded over 8 million CDR3 reads, children about 3 million each. No clones detected were persistent microchimeric T cell clones.

Sequencing was done on a sample of blood. The sequence was obtained from a girl aged 2-10 years in good health. The chain carries TRBV20-1 and TRBJ2-1; 10 bases agree with TRBD2. CDR3 sequence (DNA): TGCAGTGCTAGAGATTTCAGGACTAGCGGCGCCTACAATGAGCAGTTCTTC. Its translation is CSARDFRTSGAYNEQFF.